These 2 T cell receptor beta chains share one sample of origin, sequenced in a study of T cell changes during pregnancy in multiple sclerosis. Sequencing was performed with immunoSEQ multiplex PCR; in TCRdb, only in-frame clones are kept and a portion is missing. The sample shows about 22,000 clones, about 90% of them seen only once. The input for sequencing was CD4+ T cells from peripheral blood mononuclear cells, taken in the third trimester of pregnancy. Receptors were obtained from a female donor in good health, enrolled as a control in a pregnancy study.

Written as DNA, the CDR3 is TGTGCCAGCAGTAGCTGGAATGAGCAGTTCTTC. Translation gives CASSSWNEQFF. This chain connects TRBV27 to TRBJ2-1; D ambiguous. The CDR3 has 11 amino acids. Germline V gives CDR1 MNHEY, CDR2 SMNVEV (reference sequence). Between the trimmed V and J ends, which lost 5 bases and 7 bases, there was a span of 6 bases.

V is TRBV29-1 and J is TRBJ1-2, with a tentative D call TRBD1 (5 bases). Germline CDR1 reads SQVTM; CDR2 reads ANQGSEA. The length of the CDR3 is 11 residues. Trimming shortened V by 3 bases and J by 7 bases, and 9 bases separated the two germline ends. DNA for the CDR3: TGCAGCGTTGAGCAGGGCTCTGGCTACACCTTC. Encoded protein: CSVEQGSGYTF.